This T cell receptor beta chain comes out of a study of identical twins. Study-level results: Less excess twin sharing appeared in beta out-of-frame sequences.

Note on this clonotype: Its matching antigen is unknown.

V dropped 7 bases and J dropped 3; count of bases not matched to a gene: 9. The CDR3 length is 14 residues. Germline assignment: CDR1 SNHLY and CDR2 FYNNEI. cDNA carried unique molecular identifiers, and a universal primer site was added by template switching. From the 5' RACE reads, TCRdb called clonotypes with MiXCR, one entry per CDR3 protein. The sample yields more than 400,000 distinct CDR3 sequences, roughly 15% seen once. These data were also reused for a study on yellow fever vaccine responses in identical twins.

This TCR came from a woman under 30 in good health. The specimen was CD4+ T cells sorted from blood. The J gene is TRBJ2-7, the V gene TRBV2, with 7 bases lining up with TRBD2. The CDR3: CASTGLDSLYEQYF. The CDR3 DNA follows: TGTGCCAGCACAGGACTAGATTCCCTCTACGAGCAGTACTTC.